These 23 T cell receptor beta chains share one sample of origin, sequenced in a study of CD8+CD57+ T cells in acquired aplastic anemia. Genomic DNA acted as the template from which TCR beta VDJ combination and CDR3 sequence profiling were carried out. TCRdb reanalysed the reads using MiXCR and keeps one entry per CDR3 protein. This repertoire shows 260,000 or so distinct CDR3 sequences, roughly 82% found once; its top ten account for roughly 42%. Sequencing was done on patients that had shown CD8+CD57+ cell expansion by flow cytometry. The material sequenced was sorted CD4+, CD8+, or CD8+CD57+ T cells (not recorded which) from PBMCs. Source of these receptors: a human donor with aplastic anemia.

This clonotype has just a few counts. The chain employs TRBV11-3 and TRBJ2-5; D is unresolved. Trimming removed 1 base at V and 3 bases at J, with 12 bases between. The length of the CDR3 is 15 residues. Germline V gene lookup returns CDR1 SGHNT and CDR2 YENEEA. The CDR3 DNA reads as TGTGCCAGCAGCTTAGCTCACGGAGCAAAAGAGACCCAGTACTTC. Translating it yields CASSLAHGAKETQYF.

The chain employs TRBV11-1 and TRBJ1-1; 7 bases map to TRBD1. CDR3 length equals 13 residues. Germline V lookup: CDR1 SGHAT, CDR2 FQDESV (reference sequence). V lost 5 bases and J lost 6; bases outside the gene matches: 6. CDR3 sequence reads: CASSAGGTAEAFF. The CDR3 nucleotides are TGTGCCAGCAGCGCAGGCGGGACAGCTGAAGCTTTCTTT. The variable domain in full, completed from reference TRBV11-1 and TRBJ1-1, reads EAEVAQSPRYKITEKSQAVAFWCDPISGHATLYWYRQILGQGPELLVQFQDESVVDDSQLPKDRFSAERLKGVDSTLKIQPAELGDSAMYLCASSAGGTAEAFFGQGTRLTVV.

The DNA for the CDR3 is TGTGCCAGCAGCTTACACTCAACTAATGAAAAACTGTTTTACGAGCAGTACGTC. Encoded protein: CASSLHSTNEKLFYEQYV. The chain uses TRBV7-9 and TRBJ2-7; no definite D call. CDR1 is SEHNR, CDR2 FQNEAQ, per germline (reference sequence). Between the trimmed V and J ends, which lost 2 bases and 4 bases, there was a span of 24 bases. The CDR3 is 18 amino acids.

As for this clonotype: A read error may produce the germline difference seen at one junction end. The genes are TRBV19 and TRBJ1-1, with D unclear. The CDR3 consists of 15 residues. The germline V gene encodes CDR1 LNHDA and CDR2 SQIVND (reference sequence). The CDR3 coding sequence is TGTGCCAGTAGCATAGCTAGCGGAGGCTACAATGAAGCTTTCTTT. It encodes CASSIASGGYNEAFF.

This clonotype has only a few counts. This chain joins TRBV29-1 and TRBJ2-3; D is uncertain. Trimming removed 5 bases at V and 2 bases at J, with 11 bases between. Germline CDR1 reads SQVTM; CDR2 reads ANQGSEA. The CDR3 covers 13 residues. CDR3: CSVTGPHTDTQYF. The CDR3 DNA reads as TGCAGCGTTACCGGGCCCCACACAGATACGCAGTATTTT.

The chain carries TRBV7-8 and TRBJ1-5; D unresolved. V lost 0 bases and J lost 16, with 22 bases in between. The CDR3 runs to 15 residues. Germline V gene sequence: CDR1 SGHVS, CDR2 FQNEAQ. The CDR3 region is CASSLATAPDPPYHF. In DNA form, the CDR3 reads TGTGCCAGCAGCTTAGCGACCGCCCCAGATCCGCCCTATCATTTT.

The chain couples TRBV7-3 to TRBJ1-6; unclear D gene. The CDR3 is 14 residues long. Germline values: CDR1 SGHTA, CDR2 FQGTGA. V gave up 6 bases and J gave up 13 bases, with 19 bases separating them. In DNA form, the CDR3 reads TGTGCCAGCAGTTCGGATAGGGCACTTTACCCCCTCCACTTT. Translated: CASSSDRALYPLHF. Using reference TRBV7-3 and TRBJ1-6 for the parts outside the CDR3, the full variable domain is GAGVSQTPSNKVTEKGKYVELRCDPISGHTALYWYRQSLGQGPEFLIYFQGTGAADDSGLPNDRFFAVRPEGSVSTLKIQRTERGDSAVYLCASSSDRALYPLHFGNGTRLTVT.

The chain joins TRBV11-3 to TRBJ2-5; D is possibly TRBD1 (5 bases). The V gene's germline CDR1 is SGHNT and CDR2 YENEEA. The CDR3 is 14 residues long. Trimming stripped 0 bases from V and 3 bases from J, with 8 bases between. CDR3 nucleotides: TGTGCCAGCAGCTTAGACATGACAGAAGAGACCCAGTACTTC. As protein: CASSLDMTEETQYF.

The chain carries TRBV5-4 and TRBJ1-5, with a possible D match to TRBD1 (5 bases). V lost 8 bases and J 5 bases, leaving 14 bases between the germline ends. CDR1 and CDR2 (germline): SGHNT, YYREEE (reference sequence). This CDR3 is built from 13 residues. CDR3 DNA: TGTGCCAGTACCTGGGGGGGGGATCAGCCCCAGCATTTT. This translates into CASTWGGDQPQHF.

On this clonotype: Lacking the conserved final phenylalanine or tryptophan, this CDR3 likely reflects a read error. The limits of the CDR3 on the DNA are not certain, so only TCRdb's listed CDR3 is given. The CDR3: CASRSGVPRYTV. This rearrangement joins TRBV7-2 to TRBJ1-2; no DNA check was done on the table's D call, TRBD1. The V gene's germline CDR1 is SGHTA and CDR2 FQGNSA. From its first to its last residue, the CDR3 has 12 amino acids.

A word on this clonotype: A read error may account for a junction end that differs from germline. The V call is TRBV7-8, the J call TRBJ1-1; TRBD1 aligns across 9 bases. CDR3 length: 13 residues. From germline, CDR1 is SGHVS and CDR2 FQNEAQ. The CDR3: CASSHRDRVGALF. The CDR3 nucleotides read TGTGCCAGCAGCCATCGGGACAGGGTGGGAGCCCTTTTT.

This clonotype has just one count. One end of the junction fails to match germline, which may point to a read error. The chain recombines TRBV9 with TRBJ2-5, with D uncertain. The CDR3 runs 14 residues. The V gene's germline CDR1 is SGDLS and CDR2 YYNGEE. The CDR3 DNA reads as TGTGCCACCAGCATAGGTACCTACAACAATAACCAGTACTTC. Protein: CATSIGTYNNNQYF.

This clonotype has a single count. The CDR3 carries no conserved terminal phenylalanine or tryptophan, so it likely arises from a read error. No DNA is shown, since the ends of the CDR3 on it are uncertain; the CDR3 is the one TCRdb lists. The rearrangement links TRBV7-9 to TRBJ1-2. Looked up from germline, CDR1 is SEHNR and CDR2 is FQNEAQ (reference sequence). The CDR3 is 13 residues long, ends included. CDR3 loop: CATSRGSSQDTQY.

Regarding this clonotype: This likely comes from a read error, as the CDR3 has no conserved phenylalanine or tryptophan at its end. The limits of the CDR3 on the DNA are not certain, so only TCRdb's listed CDR3 is given. The chain is built from TRBV7-9 and TRBJ2-3; whether TRBD2, the table's D call, matches the DNA was not checked. Germline V lookup: CDR1 SEHNR, CDR2 FQNEAQ (reference sequence). The CDR3 has 13 amino acids, counting both end residues. CDR3 in amino acids: CASSFGGTGGRDE.

The chain recombines TRBV3-1 with TRBJ1-2; D is undetermined. Trimming stripped 4 bases from V and 9 bases from J, with 18 bases between. Germline assignment: CDR1 LGHDT and CDR2 YNNKEL (reference sequence). CDR3 length: 14 residues. In DNA, the CDR3 is TGTGCCAGCAGCCCCCCCCCGGCATGGGCTAGCTACACCTTC. Protein product: CASSPPPAWASYTF.

On this clonotype itself: At one of its ends the junction is not consistent with the germline gene, which may arise from a read error. The chain recombines TRBV9 with TRBJ1-6; a possible D gene is TRBD1 (6 bases). CDR3 length equals 14 residues. In germline, CDR1 is SGDLS, CDR2 YYNGEE. For the CDR3, the DNA is TGTGCCAGCGGTTCAGCCAGGGACAATTCACCCTTCGACTTT. Its protein product is CASGSARDNSPFDF. Looking up the rest from reference TRBV9 and TRBJ1-6 gives the full variable domain: DSGVTQTPKHLITATGQRVTLRCSPRSGDLSVYWYQQSLDQGLQFLIQYYNGEERAKGNILERFSAQQFPDLHSELNLSSLELGDSALYFCASGSARDNSPFDFGNGTRLTVT.

As concerns this clonotype: Its ends do not fully match the called genes, so a read error is possible. The V gene is TRBV19, the J gene TRBJ2-3; D might be TRBD2 (5 bases). The CDR3 contains 14 residues. Per the germline V gene, CDR1 is LNHDA and CDR2 is SQIVND (reference sequence). The CDR3 DNA reads as TGTGCCAGTAGTATAGCGAGCGGTCCCGACAAGCAGTATTTC. It encodes CASSIASGPDKQYF.

The rearrangement links TRBV2 to TRBJ1-1; no reliable D call. The CDR3 loop spans 14 amino acids. The germline CDR1 and CDR2 sequences are SNHLY and FYNNEI. The V end was cut by 10 bases, the J end by 0 bases, with 15 bases between. CDR3 in DNA: TGTGCCACCACTCCCGGGTCAGTGAACACTGAAGCTTTCTTT. The encoded protein is CATTPGSVNTEAFF.

A remark on this clonotype: The CDR3 end shows no conserved phenylalanine or tryptophan, and so a read error is likely. Because the CDR3's place on the DNA is in doubt, the DNA is left out and the CDR3 is given as listed by TCRdb. The rearrangement uses TRBV2 and TRBJ1-6. From its first to its last residue, the CDR3 has 14 amino acids. CDR1 and CDR2 (germline): SNHLY, FYNNEI. The CDR3 protein is CASSLRSNDSSVGP.

The V call is TRBV24-1, the J call TRBJ2-5; D may be TRBD1 (6 bases). The V gene lost 0 bases and the J gene lost 5 bases, with 6 bases spanning the gap. CDR1 is KGHDR and CDR2 is SFDVKD in the germline V gene. The CDR3 length is 13 residues. The CDR3 DNA follows: TGTGCCACCAGTGATTTGAGGGGGGAGACCCAGTACTTC. Its translation: CATSDLRGETQYF.

V gene TRBV20-1 combines with J gene TRBJ1-4, with D perhaps matching TRBD1 (5 bases). The V gene's germline CDR1 is DFQATT and CDR2 SNEGSKA (reference sequence). The CDR3 runs to 15 residues. Deletions cut 0 bases from V and 6 bases from J, with 14 bases between. CDR3 nucleotide sequence: TGCAGTGCTAGAGACAGGGAGAAGGCAGATGAAAAACTGTTTTTT. Its protein product is CSARDREKADEKLFF.

This clonotype was seen a single time. The rearrangement uses TRBV9 and TRBJ1-5; D unclear. Germline values: CDR1 SGDLS, CDR2 YYNGEE. CDR3 length: 15 residues. V lost 5 bases and J 13 bases, leaving 25 bases between the germline ends. CDR3 sequence: CASRLPADTHYLQHF. The CDR3 DNA sequence: TGTGCCAGCAGACTGCCCGCCGATACGCATTATCTTCAGCATTTT.

J is TRBJ1-1 and V is TRBV5-4; TRBD1 might be the D (5 bases). Trimming shortened V by 4 bases and J by 1 base, and 14 bases separated the two germline ends. The CDR3 consists of 15 residues. Germline V gene data show CDR1 as SGHNT and CDR2 as YYREEE (reference sequence). The DNA for the CDR3 is TGTGCCAGCAGCAGGGGTCCAGCAGGGAACACTGAAGCTTTCTTT. Translation gives CASSRGPAGNTEAFF.